This entry describes one T cell receptor (beta chain). No antigen is known for it. At the DNA level, this CDR3 is encoded by other sequences in the same sample as well. Looked up from germline, CDR1 is SQVTM and CDR2 is ANQGSEA. This CDR3 is 13 amino acids long. The V end lost 7 bases, the J end lost 0 bases, and 10 bases lay between the germline ends. This entry comes from a study of beta chain features in type 1 diabetes. What was sequenced were expressed TCRB transcripts, since all of the isolated RNA had been reverse transcribed. The method was immunoSEQ multiplex PCR; TCRdb's version includes in-frame clones alone and lacks a portion of them. The sample includes hundreds of thousands of clones, more than 12% of them seen just once. General study results and limits: The naive, central memory and Treg TCRB repertoires of patients appeared to be more similar to one another than those of healthy donors. Shortening that was moderate but significant affected the TCRB CDR3s of Type 1 diabetes patients in all four CD4+ subsets.

Sorting based on CD45RO/CCR7/CD25/CD127/CD95/CD27 separated CD4+ naive, central memory, regulatory and stem cell-like memory cells. The V call is TRBV29-1, the J call TRBJ2-1; possible D gene TRBD2, 6 bases. The clonotype comes from a young man with type 1 diabetes. The sequencing sample was made of naive CD4+ T cells from blood. CDR3 sequence reads: CSASESSYNEQFF. The CDR3 bases are TGCAGCGCTAGCGAGAGCTCCTACAATGAGCAGTTCTTC.